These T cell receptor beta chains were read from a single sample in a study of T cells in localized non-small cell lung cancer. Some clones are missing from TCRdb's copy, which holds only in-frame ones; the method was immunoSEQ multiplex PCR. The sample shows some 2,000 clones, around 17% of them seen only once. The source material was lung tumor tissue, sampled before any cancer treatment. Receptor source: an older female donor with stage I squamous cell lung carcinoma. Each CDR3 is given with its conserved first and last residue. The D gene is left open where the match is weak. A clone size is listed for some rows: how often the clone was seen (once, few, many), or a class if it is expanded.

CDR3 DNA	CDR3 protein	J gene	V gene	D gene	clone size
TGTGCCACCAGCAGAGGTCGGGAACTAGCCAAAAACATTCAGTACTTC	CATSRGRELAKNIQYF	TRBJ2-4	TRBV15	NA	NA
TGTGCCATCAGTGAGTCCGGGGGTGGAAACACCATATATTTT	CAISESGGGNTIYF	TRBJ1-3	TRBV10-3	NA	few
TGTGCCAGCAGCCACAAAACAGGTGTAACCTCCTACGAGCAGTACTTC	CASSHKTGVTSYEQYF	TRBJ2-7	TRBV16	NA	NA
TGTGCCAGCAGTTACTCTAGGACTCAGTACTTC	CASSYSRTQYF	TRBJ2-5	TRBV6-4	NA	few
TGTGCCAGCAGCCCCGGGACAGGGGGCTACAATGAGCAGTTCTTC	CASSPGTGGYNEQFF	TRBJ2-1	TRBV11-3	TRBD1	medium-sized
TGCGCCAGCAGCTTCGCACCCCCGACAGGGTACGAGCAGTACTTC	CASSFAPPTGYEQYF	TRBJ2-7	TRBV5-1	TRBD1	NA
TGTGCCAGCAGATCCGGGACTAGCTTAGAGACCCAGTACTTC	CASRSGTSLETQYF	TRBJ2-5	TRBV6-8	TRBD2	NA
TGTGCCAGCTCATTACATCCGGGACAGGGGGGCTACGAGCAGTACTTC	CASSLHPGQGGYEQYF	TRBJ2-7	TRBV18	TRBD1	NA
TGTGCCAGCCGACGGCGGCCTAATGAAAAACTGTTTTTT	CASRRRPNEKLFF	TRBJ1-4	TRBV6-8	NA	medium-sized
TGTGCCAGCAGTGAAGCCGGGAGTCGGCAAGAGACCCAGTACTTC	CASSEAGSRQETQYF	TRBJ2-5	TRBV25-1	NA	NA
TGTGCCAGTAGGACAGGGGGCGGCACTGAAGCTTTCTTT	CASRTGGGTEAFF	TRBJ1-1	TRBV19	TRBD1	few
TGTGCCAGTAGTAAGGGGACTAGCGGGAGCTCCTACAATGAGCAGTTCTTC	CASSKGTSGSSYNEQFF	TRBJ2-1	TRBV19	TRBD2	NA
TGTGCCAGCAGCCCCGGGGGTACAAAGGGTGAGCAGTTCTTC	CASSPGGTKGEQFF	TRBJ2-1	TRBV11-3	NA	NA
TGCAGCGTTGAAATGGGGGGATACGAGCAGTACTTC	CSVEMGGYEQYF	TRBJ2-7	TRBV29-1	NA	NA
TGTGCCAGCAGTTCTTACACAGGTAACAATCAGCCCCAGCATTTT	CASSSYTGNNQPQHF	TRBJ1-5	TRBV6-8	NA	medium-sized
TGTGCCAGCAGTTTACCGGGAGGGGAGCAGTTCTTC	CASSLPGGEQFF	TRBJ2-1	TRBV28	TRBD2	few
TGCGCCAGCAGCCAAGGTTATGGGGGAAGATCGGACACCGGGGAGCTGTTTTTT	CASSQGYGGRSDTGELFF	TRBJ2-2	TRBV4-1	NA	NA
TGTGCCAGCAGCCTACGGGGCTGGGGGATGAACACTGAAGCTTTCTTT	CASSLRGWGMNTEAFF	TRBJ1-1	TRBV14	NA	NA
TGTGCCAGCAGCCCCGGACTAGCGGGAGATAATGAGCAGTTCTTC	CASSPGLAGDNEQFF	TRBJ2-1	TRBV6-8	TRBD2	medium-sized
TGTGCCAGCAGACCTCTCCTAGCGGGGCGATACAATGAGCAGTTCTTC	CASRPLLAGRYNEQFF	TRBJ2-1	TRBV6-8	TRBD2	medium-sized
TGTGCCAGCAGCGTAGCCATAGGACAGGGGAGAGAGACCCAGTACTTC	CASSVAIGQGRETQYF	TRBJ2-5	TRBV9	TRBD1	medium-sized
TGTGCTAGCAGCTCCCCGTACCAAGAGACCCAGTACTTC	CASSSPYQETQYF	TRBJ2-5	TRBV12-5	NA	once
TGTGCCAGCAGCCTAGGGACACTTGGACTCGAGCAGTACTTC	CASSLGTLGLEQYF	TRBJ2-7	TRBV6-8	NA	NA
TGTGCCAGCAGTCCCGGACTTGGGGGCACTGAAGCTTTCTTT	CASSPGLGGTEAFF	TRBJ1-1	TRBV6-8	NA	NA
TGTGCCAGCACCCAGTGGGACCCTCCGGGGGAGCTGTTTTTT	CASTQWDPPGELFF	TRBJ2-2	TRBV28	NA	few
TGCGCCAGCAGCCGCATCCCGGGGGCAGTTGAAGCTTTCTTT	CASSRIPGAVEAFF	TRBJ1-1	TRBV5-1	NA	NA
TGTGCCAGCTCACCATTCGGCAGGACCAATGGCATGAACACTGAAGCTTTCTTT	CASSPFGRTNGMNTEAFF	TRBJ1-1	TRBV18	NA	NA
TGCAGCGTTGTCCAGGGGTCTGGAAACACCATATATTTT	CSVVQGSGNTIYF	TRBJ1-3	TRBV29-1	NA	large
TGTGCCAGCAGCTTGGCGCGGACAGGGAAGGAAAAACTGTTTTTT	CASSLARTGKEKLFF	TRBJ1-4	TRBV11-3	TRBD1	few
TGTGCCAGTAGAAGGGTCCCCCTGGCCAATCAGCCCCAGCATTTT	CASRRVPLANQPQHF	TRBJ1-5	TRBV19	NA	NA
TGTGCCAGCAGCAAAGGGACTAGCGGTGACAATGAGCAGTTCTTC	CASSKGTSGDNEQFF	TRBJ2-1	TRBV6-8	TRBD2	medium-sized
TGTGCCAGCTCACCAGGGAGAAATCAGCCCCAGCATTTT	CASSPGRNQPQHF	TRBJ1-5	TRBV18	NA	NA
TGTGCCAGCAGTCCCCTTGGACAGGGGGCTGAACTGTTAGGCTACACCTTC	CASSPLGQGAELLGYTF	TRBJ1-2	TRBV28	TRBD1	NA
TGTGCCAGCAGTTTTGGGGCCAGGGTCGCAATCGCTTTCTTT	CASSFGARVAIAFF	TRBJ1-1	TRBV28	NA	few
TGTGCCAGTAGTGGAGCCGTGGGGGCGGGGGTTGCCTACGAGCAGTACTTC	CASSGAVGAGVAYEQYF	TRBJ2-7	TRBV19	NA	NA
TGTGCCAGCAGTGCCTATAGCGGGAGCCTTACAGATACGCAGTATTTT	CASSAYSGSLTDTQYF	TRBJ2-3	TRBV28	TRBD2	few
TGTGCCAGCAGTTCCCCGGGTAGCGGGAGGTACGAGCAGTACTTC	CASSSPGSGRYEQYF	TRBJ2-7	TRBV28	TRBD2	NA